The next 14 T cell receptor beta chains were all read from a single sample in a study of blood T cells in healthy people across ages. The second PCR ran roughly 6 to 11 cycles with a sample-barcoded 5' primer and J-beta primers. TCRdb used MiXCR to reprocess the 5' RACE reads, holding one entry per CDR3 protein. The sample records 800,000 to 1,300,000 distinct CDR3 sequences, roughly 24% being singletons. The sample also formed part of further work on T cells of mothers and their children.

Sequences were obtained from blood. These receptors all stem from a girl aged 2-10 years in good health.

This clonotype was detected many times. The J gene is TRBJ2-7, the V gene TRBV7-2; unclear D gene. This CDR3 has 13 residues. Germline V gives CDR1 SGHTA, CDR2 FQGNSA. V lost 5 bases and J lost 7, with 15 bases in between. CDR3 in amino acids: CASSLGPLREQYF. Here the CDR3 DNA reads TGTGCCAGCAGCCTTGGGCCCTTAAGGGAGCAGTACTTC. Drawing the rest from reference TRBV7-2 and TRBJ2-7, the complete variable domain is GAGVSQSPSNKVTEKGKDVELRCDPISGHTALYWYRQSLGQGLEFLIYFQGNSAPDKSGLPSDRFSAERTGGSVSTLTIQRTQQEDSAVYLCASSLGPLREQYFGPGTRLTVT.

This clonotype has only a few counts. V is TRBV29-1 and J is TRBJ2-2; D unclear. Per germline, CDR1 SQVTM and CDR2 ANQGSEA. V lost 4 bases and J 2 bases, leaving 8 bases between the germline ends. The CDR3 runs 13 residues. The CDR3 spells CSVVPQNTGELFF. DNA for the CDR3: TGCAGCGTTGTTCCCCAAAACACCGGGGAGCTGTTTTTT.

The rearrangement links TRBV14 to TRBJ2-3; TRBD2 matches at 8 bases. The junction had 12 bases not matched to a gene; V was cut back by 1 base and J by 3 bases. Per germline, CDR1 SGHDN and CDR2 FVKESK. The CDR3 length is 18 residues. Here the CDR3 reads CASSQGIPREVTTDTQYF. The DNA of the CDR3 is TGTGCCAGCAGCCAAGGAATACCGCGGGAGGTGACAACAGATACGCAGTATTTT. The full variable domain, in which reference TRBV14 and TRBJ2-3 provide the parts outside the CDR3, is EAGVTQFPSHSVIEKGQTVTLRCDPISGHDNLYWYRRVMGKEIKFLLHFVKESKQDESGMPNNRFLAERTGGTYSTLKVQPAELEDSGVYFCASSQGIPREVTTDTQYFGPGTRLTVL.

The chain recombines TRBV7-2 with TRBJ1-2; weak D call: TRBD1 (5 bases). This CDR3 contains 14 residues. Germline CDR1 reads SGHTA; CDR2 reads FQGNSA. V lost 2 bases and J 8 bases, leaving 15 bases between the germline ends. CDR3 DNA sequence: TGTGCCAGCAGCTTAAGTGGGGGGATGAGCGGCTACACCTTC. This gives the protein CASSLSGGMSGYTF.

The chain is built from TRBV3-1 and TRBJ1-1, with D possibly being TRBD1 (6 bases). In germline, CDR1 is LGHDT, CDR2 YNNKEL (reference sequence). The CDR3 covers 16 residues. V lost 3 bases, J lost 2 bases, and 16 bases lay in between. The CDR3 DNA follows: TGTGCCAGCAGCCAGGGCCCCAGGGGCCTAAACACTGAAGCTTTCTTT. As protein: CASSQGPRGLNTEAFF.

This clonotype was seen a handful of times. The chain is built from TRBV11-1 and TRBJ2-5; the match to TRBD1 covers 7 bases. V shed 3 bases, J shed 3 bases, and the junction held 4 bases outside the gene matches. The CDR3 is made up of 14 amino acids. Per the germline V gene, CDR1 is SGHAT and CDR2 is FQDESV (reference sequence). CDR3 in DNA: TGTGCCAGCAGCTTGGTACAGGGGAAAGAGACCCAGTACTTC. It encodes CASSLVQGKETQYF.

The rearrangement joins TRBV4-1 to TRBJ2-5, with 10 bases identical to TRBD1. The J call is doubtful: the DNA matches TRBJ2-7 better. CDR3 size: 14 residues. Germline values: CDR1 MGHRA, CDR2 YSYEKL. The CDR3 spells CASSAPGQGLEQYF. CDR3 DNA: TGCGCCAGCAGCGCACCGGGACAGGGGCTCGAGCAGTACTTC.

This clonotype has more than one count but fewer than ten. The chain uses TRBV5-1 and TRBJ1-4; 8 nucleotides align to TRBD1. The ends lost 0 bases at V and 5 bases at J; junction bases unmatched: 9. Per the germline V gene, CDR1 is SGHRS and CDR2 is YFSETQ. The CDR3 is 17 amino acids. CDR3 in amino acids: CASSLATWTGTNEKLFF. The CDR3 coding sequence is TGCGCCAGCAGCTTGGCCACCTGGACAGGGACGAATGAAAAACTGTTTTTT.

The chain employs TRBV6-5 and TRBJ2-5, with 9 positions matching TRBD2. The end of the DNA fits TRBJ2-1 better, so the J call may be wrong. Germline V gene sequence: CDR1 MNHEY, CDR2 SVGAGI. The CDR3 extends over 14 amino acids. DNA for the CDR3: TGTGCCAGCAGTTACCAGCGGGAGGAATATGAGCAGTTCTTC. Translation: CASSYQREEYEQFF.

A note on this clonotype: A much larger clone lies a single base off, so this may be a read error. The CDR3 protein is CATSGGANVLTF. In nucleotides, the CDR3 is TGTGCCACCAGTGGTGGGGCCAACGTCCTGACTTTC. The V gene is TRBV24-1, the J gene TRBJ2-6; no firm D call. Germline CDR1 and CDR2: KGHDR and SFDVKD. Trimming shortened V by 5 bases and J by 3 bases, and 1 base separated the two germline ends. CDR3 length equals 12 residues.

This clonotype was counted a few times. The chain recombines TRBV5-6 with TRBJ2-5; D might be TRBD2 (6 bases). The CDR3 is 15 amino acids. Deletions cut 0 bases from V and 4 bases from J, with 13 bases between. Germline loops: CDR1 SGHDT, CDR2 YYEEEE. The CDR3 DNA reads as TGTGCCAGCAGCTTGGGGGACTCCATGGCAGAGACCCAGTACTTC. This translates into CASSLGDSMAETQYF.

This clonotype was picked up a small number of times. The V and J genes are TRBV7-9 and TRBJ2-5, with 9 bases lining up with TRBD2. V shed 5 bases, J shed 4 bases, and the junction held 8 bases outside the gene matches. CDR3 length: 15 amino acids. Looked up from germline, CDR1 is SEHNR and CDR2 is FQNEAQ (reference sequence). CDR3 loop: CASSVRTSVPETQYF. The CDR3, as DNA: TGTGCCAGCAGCGTGCGGACTAGCGTTCCAGAGACCCAGTACTTC. The variable domain in full, completed from reference TRBV7-9 and TRBJ2-5, reads DTGVSQNPRHKITKRGQNVTFRCDPISEHNRLYWYRQTLGQGPEFLTYFQNEAQLEKSRLLSDRFSAERPKGSFSTLEIQRTEQGDSAMYLCASSVRTSVPETQYFGPGTRLLVL.

This clonotype was seen a few times. The V call is TRBV28, the J call TRBJ2-1; D possibly corresponds to TRBD1 (6 bases). The CDR3 extends over 14 amino acids. Trimming cost V 6 bases and J 5 bases, with 14 bases left between them. CDR1 and CDR2 (germline): MDHEN, SYDVKM. CDR3 in DNA: TGTGCCAGCAGCACCCGGGACATTGACAATGAGCAGTTCTTC. This codes for CASSTRDIDNEQFF.

The V gene is TRBV24-1, the J gene TRBJ2-7; D unclear. V was pared by 2 bases and J by 5 bases, with 3 bases between. This CDR3 has 11 residues. Germline assignment: CDR1 KGHDR and CDR2 SFDVKD. CDR3 residues: CATSDYNEQYF. DNA for the CDR3: TGTGCCACCAGTGATTACAACGAGCAGTACTTC.